Only one count was recorded for the clone carrying this TCR beta chain. The sample contains more than one DNA sequence encoding this CDR3. This sample is drawn from a study of blood T cell repertoires in COVID-19. Study-wide context: Nucleic acid was either cDNA or gDNA, and it came from T cells, B-cell-depleted T cells, or PBMCs.

Germline-derived CDR1 and CDR2 are SGHRS and YFSETQ. This CDR3 spans 15 amino acids. Trimming cost V 3 bases and J 0 bases, with 10 bases left between them. Only in-frame clones appear in the TCRdb table, and some are missing; sequencing was by immunoSEQ multiplex PCR. The table lists over 150,000 clones, around nine tenths of them singletons, with about a sixth in the top ten. The TCR originated in a man in his fifties with COVID-19, enrolled during active disease. The specimen sequenced was peripheral blood. V usage is TRBV5-1 and J usage is TRBJ2-1, with a tentative D call TRBD2 (6 bases). The CDR3 protein is CASSSEAGSYNEQFF. The CDR3, as DNA: TGCGCCAGCAGCTCCGAAGCGGGCTCCTACAATGAGCAGTTCTTC.